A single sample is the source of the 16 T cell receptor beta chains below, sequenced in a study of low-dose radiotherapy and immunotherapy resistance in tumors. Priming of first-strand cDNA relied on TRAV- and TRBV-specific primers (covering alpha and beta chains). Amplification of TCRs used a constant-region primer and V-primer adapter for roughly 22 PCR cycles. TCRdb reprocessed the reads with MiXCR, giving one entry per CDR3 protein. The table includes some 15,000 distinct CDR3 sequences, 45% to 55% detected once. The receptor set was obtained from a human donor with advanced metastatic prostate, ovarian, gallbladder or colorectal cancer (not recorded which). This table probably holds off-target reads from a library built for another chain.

CDR3 protein: CASSLGDTGELFF. CDR3 DNA: TGTGCCAGCAGCTTAGGGGACACCGGGGAGCTGTTTTTT. The chain couples TRBV5-6 to TRBJ2-2; D is perhaps TRBD1 (5 bases). CDR1 and CDR2 from the germline V gene are SGHDT and YYEEEE. The CDR3 sequence is 13 residues long. Trimming pared 2 bases from V and 3 bases from J, leaving 5 bases between.

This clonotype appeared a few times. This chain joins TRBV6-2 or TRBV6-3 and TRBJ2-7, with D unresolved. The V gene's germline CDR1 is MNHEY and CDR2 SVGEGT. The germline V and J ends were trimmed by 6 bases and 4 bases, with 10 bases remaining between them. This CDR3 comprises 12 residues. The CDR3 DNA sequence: TGTGCCAGCAGCCACGGAGATTACGAGCAGTACTTC. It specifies CASSHGDYEQYF.

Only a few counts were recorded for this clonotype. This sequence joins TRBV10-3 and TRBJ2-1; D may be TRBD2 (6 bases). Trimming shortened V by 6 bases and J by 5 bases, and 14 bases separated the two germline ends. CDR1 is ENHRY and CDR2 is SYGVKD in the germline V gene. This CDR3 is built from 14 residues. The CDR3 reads CAIRRDAGNNEQFF. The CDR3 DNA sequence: TGTGCCATCAGGCGGGACGCCGGAAACAATGAGCAGTTCTTC.

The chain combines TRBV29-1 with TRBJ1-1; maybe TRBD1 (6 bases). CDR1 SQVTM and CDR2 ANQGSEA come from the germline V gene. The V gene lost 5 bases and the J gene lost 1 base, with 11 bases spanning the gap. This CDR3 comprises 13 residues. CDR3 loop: CSVNRGGNTEAFF. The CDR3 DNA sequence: TGCAGCGTTAATAGGGGGGGGAACACTGAAGCTTTCTTT.

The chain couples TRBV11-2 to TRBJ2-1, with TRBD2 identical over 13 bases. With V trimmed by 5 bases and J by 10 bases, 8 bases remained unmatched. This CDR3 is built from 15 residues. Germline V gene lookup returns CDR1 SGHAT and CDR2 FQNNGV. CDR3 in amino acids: CASSPGLAGRGEQFF. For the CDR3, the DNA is TGTGCCAGCAGCCCGGGACTAGCGGGACGAGGAGAGCAGTTCTTC.

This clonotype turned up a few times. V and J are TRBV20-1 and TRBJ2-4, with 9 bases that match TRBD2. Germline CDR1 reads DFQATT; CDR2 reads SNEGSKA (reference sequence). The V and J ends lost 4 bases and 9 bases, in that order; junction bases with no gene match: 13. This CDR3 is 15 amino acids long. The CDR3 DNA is TGCAGTGCTAAGGGTAGCGGGAGCGGCCTGGGCATTCAGTACTTC. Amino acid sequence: CSAKGSGSGLGIQYF.

DNA for the CDR3: TGTGCCAGCAGTTCTGGGTGGGGTGGCGATGAGCAGTTCTTC. Translated, it gives CASSSGWGGDEQFF. The chain recombines TRBV6-5 with TRBJ2-1; no clear D gene. The CDR3 totals 14 residues. Germline V gives CDR1 MNHEY, CDR2 SVGAGI. The V gene lost 4 bases and the J gene lost 8 bases, with 15 bases spanning the gap.

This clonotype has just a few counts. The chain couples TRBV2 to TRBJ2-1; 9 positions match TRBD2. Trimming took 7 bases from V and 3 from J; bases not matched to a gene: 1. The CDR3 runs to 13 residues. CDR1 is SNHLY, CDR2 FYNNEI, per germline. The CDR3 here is CASTSGVYNEQFF. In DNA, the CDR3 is TGTGCCAGCACTAGCGGGGTCTACAATGAGCAGTTCTTC.

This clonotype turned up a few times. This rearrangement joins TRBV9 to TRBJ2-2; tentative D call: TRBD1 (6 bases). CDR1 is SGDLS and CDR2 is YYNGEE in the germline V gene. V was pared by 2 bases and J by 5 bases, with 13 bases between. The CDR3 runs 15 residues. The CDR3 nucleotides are TGTGCCAGCAGCGTCTCCCCGCAGGGGACCGGGGAGCTGTTTTTT. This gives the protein CASSVSPQGTGELFF.

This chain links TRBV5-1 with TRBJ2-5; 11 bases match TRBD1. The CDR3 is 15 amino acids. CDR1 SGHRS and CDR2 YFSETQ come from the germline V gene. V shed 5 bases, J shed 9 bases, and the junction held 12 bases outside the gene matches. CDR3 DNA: TGCGCCAGCAGAGAGACCGGGACAGGGGGGGAGGCCCAGTACTTC. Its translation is CASRETGTGGEAQYF.

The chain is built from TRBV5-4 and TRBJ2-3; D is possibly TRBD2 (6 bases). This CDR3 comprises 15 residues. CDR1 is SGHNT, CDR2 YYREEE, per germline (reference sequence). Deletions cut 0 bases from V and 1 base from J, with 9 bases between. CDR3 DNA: TGTGCCAGCAGCTTGGAGGGACTGGGCACAGATACGCAGTATTTT. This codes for CASSLEGLGTDTQYF.

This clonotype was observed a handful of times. CDR3 sequence reads: CASSFTWDRSYNEQFF. The CDR3 nucleotides read TGTGCCAGCAGTTTTACCTGGGACAGGAGTTACAATGAGCAGTTCTTC. The chain couples TRBV28 to TRBJ2-1; 8 nucleotides agree with TRBD1. This CDR3 is built from 16 residues. V lost 3 bases, J lost 4 bases, and 8 bases stayed unmatched. Germline V gene sequence: CDR1 MDHEN, CDR2 SYDVKM.

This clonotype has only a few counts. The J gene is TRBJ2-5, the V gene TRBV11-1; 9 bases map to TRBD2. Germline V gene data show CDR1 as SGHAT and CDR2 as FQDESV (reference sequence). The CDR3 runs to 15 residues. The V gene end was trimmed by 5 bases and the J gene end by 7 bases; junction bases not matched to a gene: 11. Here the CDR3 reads CASSTRLAEDGTQYF. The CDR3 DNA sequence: TGTGCCAGCAGCACGAGACTAGCGGAAGACGGGACCCAGTACTTC.

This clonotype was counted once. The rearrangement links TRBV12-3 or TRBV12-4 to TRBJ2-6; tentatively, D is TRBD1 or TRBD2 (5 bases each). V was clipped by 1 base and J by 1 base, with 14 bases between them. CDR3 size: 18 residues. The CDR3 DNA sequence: TGTGCCAGCAGTTTAGGTTCAGGGACCCGTTCTGGGGCCAACGTCCTGACTTTC. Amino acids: CASSLGSGTRSGANVLTF.

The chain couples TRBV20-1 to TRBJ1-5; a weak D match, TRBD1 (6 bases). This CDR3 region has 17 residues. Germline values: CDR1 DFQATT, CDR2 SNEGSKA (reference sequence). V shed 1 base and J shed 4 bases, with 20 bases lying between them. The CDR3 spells CSARVTEGGKKNQPQHF. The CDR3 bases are TGCAGTGCTAGAGTTACGGAGGGGGGGAAAAAGAATCAGCCCCAGCATTTT.

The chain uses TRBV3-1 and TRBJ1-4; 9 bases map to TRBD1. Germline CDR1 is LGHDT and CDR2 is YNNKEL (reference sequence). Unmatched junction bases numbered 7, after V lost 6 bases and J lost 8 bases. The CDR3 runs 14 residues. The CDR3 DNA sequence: TGTGCCAGCAGTAGCGACAGGGGGACCGAAAAACTGTTTTTT. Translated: CASSSDRGTEKLFF.